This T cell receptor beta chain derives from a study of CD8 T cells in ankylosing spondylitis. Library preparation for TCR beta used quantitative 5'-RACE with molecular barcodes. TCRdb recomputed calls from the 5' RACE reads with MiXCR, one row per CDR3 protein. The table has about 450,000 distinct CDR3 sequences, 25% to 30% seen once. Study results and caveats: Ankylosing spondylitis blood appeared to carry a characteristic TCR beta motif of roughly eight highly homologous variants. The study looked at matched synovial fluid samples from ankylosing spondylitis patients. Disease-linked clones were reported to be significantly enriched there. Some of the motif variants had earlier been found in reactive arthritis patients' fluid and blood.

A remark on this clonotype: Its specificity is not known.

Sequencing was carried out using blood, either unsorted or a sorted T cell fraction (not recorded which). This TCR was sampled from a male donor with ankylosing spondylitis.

CDR3 region: CASSILAGGLGNEQFF. In DNA form, the CDR3 reads TGTGCCAGCAGTATCTTAGCGGGAGGCCTAGGGAATGAGCAGTTCTTC. V gene TRBV27 combines with J gene TRBJ2-1; 10 positions agree with TRBD2. The V and J ends lost 5 bases and 7 bases, in that order; junction bases with no gene match: 11. CDR1 is MNHEY, CDR2 SMNVEV, per germline (reference sequence). The CDR3 is made up of 16 amino acids.